This TCR beta chain is drawn from a study of blood T cell repertoires in COVID-19. The CDR3 runs to 14 residues. Losses at the gene ends were 1 base for V and 8 bases for J; bases not matched to a gene: 6. Germline-derived CDR1 and CDR2 are MGHRA and YSYEKL. TCRdb's table, derived via immunoSEQ multiplex PCR, lists solely in-frame clones and lacks some. The sample consists of fewer than 75,000 clones, approximately 79% of them appearing once. The material sequenced was peripheral blood. This receptor was taken from a man between 60 and 75 years old with acute or convalescent COVID-19. The chain employs TRBV4-1 and TRBJ1-2; 8 bases align to TRBD1. CDR3 in amino acids: CASSQVQGAGGYTF. The DNA for the CDR3 is TGCGCCAGCAGCCAAGTCCAGGGGGCAGGCGGCTACACCTTC.